This TCR beta chain stems from a study of blood T cell repertoires in COVID-19. Study-wide context: PBMCs, B-cell-depleted T cells, or T cells were the source of the cDNA or gDNA that made up the material.

V was trimmed by 3 bases and J by 3 bases, leaving 13 bases between them. From germline, CDR1 is ENHRY and CDR2 SYGVKD. The CDR3 runs to 15 residues. Sequencing used immunoSEQ multiplex PCR; TCRdb keeps in-frame clones, though not all of them. This sample has around 93,000 clones, with over 70% found just once. Specimen: peripheral blood. The gene calls are TRBV10-3 and TRBJ2-3; a weak D match, TRBD1 (6 bases). The sequence came from a man in his 60s with acute or convalescent COVID-19. Here the CDR3 reads CAISDFMDRTDTQYF. The CDR3 nucleotides are TGTGCCATCAGTGATTTTATGGACAGAACAGATACGCAGTATTTT.